The 32 T cell receptor beta chains below come from one sample, sequenced in a study of T cells in Graves' hyperthyroidism and ophthalmopathy. RNA transcripts were the template for amplifying TCR beta CDR3 regions. Researchers ran a first-round RT-PCR on the TCR CDR3 using the HTBI primer set. TCRdb processed the multiplex PCR reads anew with MiXCR; each CDR3 protein has one entry. The sample carries hundreds of thousands of distinct CDR3 sequences, roughly 13% recorded once. The sequencing input was blood. The receptors come from a woman in her 30s with Graves' hyperthyroidism that later progressed to Graves' ophthalmopathy.

This clonotype was picked up many times. The chain has TRBV19 and TRBJ1-6, with 8 bases aligning to TRBD1. Germline V gene data show CDR1 as LNHDA and CDR2 as SQIVND (reference sequence). The length of the CDR3 is 18 residues. V lost 3 bases and J lost 7; bases outside the gene matches: 14. The CDR3 DNA sequence: TGTGCCAGTAGTATTTTATCGGACGGACAGGGTCGGAATTCACCCCTCCACTTT. As protein: CASSILSDGQGRNSPLHF.

This sequence joins TRBV6-2 or TRBV6-3 and TRBJ1-1, with TRBD1 matching 9 bases. Germline assignment: CDR1 MNHEY and CDR2 SVGEGT. This CDR3 spans 16 amino acids. The ends lost 6 bases at V and 6 bases at J; junction bases unmatched: 14. Written as DNA, the CDR3 is TGTGCCAGCAGCGCGTGGACAGGGGCGGCCGGGGCTGAAGCTTTCTTT. This gives the protein CASSAWTGAAGAEAFF.

This clonotype was seen repeatedly, ten times or more. The chain links TRBV5-1 to TRBJ2-1; TRBD2 is a possible D gene (5 bases). CDR1 and CDR2 from the germline V gene are SGHRS and YFSETQ. This CDR3 is 15 amino acids long. V was pared by 2 bases and J by 4 bases, with 13 bases between. The CDR3 protein is CASSFRGLDYNEQFF. As DNA, the CDR3 is TGCGCCAGCAGCTTTAGAGGGTTGGATTACAATGAGCAGTTCTTC. Supplemented by reference TRBV5-1 and TRBJ2-1, the full variable domain reads KAGVTQTPRYLIKTRGQQVTLSCSPISGHRSVSWYQQTPGQGLQFLFEYFSETQRNKGNFPGRFSGRQFSNSRSEMNVSTLELGDSALYLCASSFRGLDYNEQFFGPGTRLTVL.

This clonotype was recorded many times. V and J are TRBV7-2 and TRBJ2-2; D not certain. Germline-derived CDR1 and CDR2 are SGHTA and FQGNSA. Trimming took 5 bases from V and 6 from J, leaving 10 bases between them. CDR3 size: 13 residues. Here the CDR3 DNA reads TGTGCCAGCAGCACCCGTACGGCCGGGGAGCTGTTTTTT. Its translation: CASSTRTAGELFF. Full variable domain (remainder filled in from reference TRBV7-2 and TRBJ2-2): GAGVSQSPSNKVTEKGKDVELRCDPISGHTALYWYRQSLGQGLEFLIYFQGNSAPDKSGLPSDRFSAERTGGSVSTLTIQRTQQEDSAVYLCASSTRTAGELFFGEGSRLTVL.

This clonotype has a handful of counts. V and J are TRBV28 and TRBJ2-7, with D perhaps matching TRBD1 or TRBD2 (5 bases each). There are 15 residues in the CDR3. With 7 bases removed from V and 5 bases from J, the gap between germline ends came to 21 bases. The germline gives CDR1 MDHEN, CDR2 SYDVKM. CDR3 in amino acids: CASTGYPGPPNEQYF. In DNA form, the CDR3 reads TGTGCCAGCACCGGTTACCCGGGGCCCCCCAACGAGCAGTACTTC. The complete variable domain, with remaining parts taken from reference TRBV28 and TRBJ2-7, reads DVKVTQSSRYLVKRTGEKVFLECVQDMDHENMFWYRQDPGLGLRLIYFSYDVKMKEKGDIPEGYSVSREKKERFSLILESASTNQTSMYLCASTGYPGPPNEQYFGPGTRLTVT.

This clonotype was seen ten or more times. This chain connects TRBV29-1 to TRBJ2-2; a weak D match, TRBD1 (8 bases). The CDR3 extends over 18 amino acids. From germline, CDR1 is SQVTM and CDR2 ANQGSEA. The ends were cut back, 3 bases at V and 6 bases at J, with 26 bases in the middle. CDR3 amino acids: CSVEGGTETGVPAGELFF. CDR3 nucleotides: TGCAGCGTTGAGGGGGGGACCGAGACAGGGGTTCCCGCCGGGGAGCTGTTTTTT.

This clonotype was counted ten times or more. The genes are TRBV7-9 and TRBJ1-1; D is ambiguous. CDR1 and CDR2 (germline): SEHNR, FQNEAQ (reference sequence). V lost 5 bases and J 1 base, leaving 17 bases between the germline ends. This CDR3 region has 16 residues. In nucleotides, the CDR3 is TGTGCCAGCAGCCCAACCCCCGGGAGACCGAACACTGAAGCTTTCTTT. It encodes CASSPTPGRPNTEAFF.

The chain couples TRBV19 to TRBJ2-7, with 7 bases that match TRBD1. The CDR3 spans 14 residues. Germline trimming cut 9 bases from V and 2 bases from J; bases unmatched to any gene: 10. Germline loops: CDR1 LNHDA, CDR2 SQIVND (reference sequence). The CDR3 DNA sequence: TGTGCCAGACTATACGACAGGGCTCCCTACGAGCAGTACTTC. Amino acid sequence: CARLYDRAPYEQYF.

With regard to this clonotype: A read error may explain this, as a much larger clone is one base away. This chain joins TRBV12-3 or TRBV12-4 and TRBJ2-3; 8 bases fit TRBD2. CDR3 length: 15 amino acids. CDR3 in DNA: TGTGCCAGCAGTTTTTTGGGACTAGAAGCAGATGCGCAGTATTTT. It codes for CASSFLGLEADAQYF.

This clonotype was recorded at least ten times. V is TRBV9 and J is TRBJ2-5, with D hard to call. The V end lost 0 bases, the J end lost 0 bases, and 6 bases lay between the germline ends. The CDR3 spans 14 residues. The germline CDR1 and CDR2 sequences are SGDLS and YYNGEE. DNA of the CDR3: TGTGCCAGCAGCGTAGAAGCGTACCAAGAGACCCAGTACTTC. Its protein product is CASSVEAYQETQYF.

This clonotype was counted between two and nine times. CDR3 bases: TGCGCCAGCAGCCAAGTAGCGGGAGATAGAGATACGCAGTATTTT. Encoded protein: CASSQVAGDRDTQYF. The chain employs TRBV4-3 and TRBJ2-3; 9 positions agree with TRBD2. CDR3 size: 15 residues. Germline loops: CDR1 LGHNA, CDR2 YSLEER. The ends lost 1 base at V and 5 bases at J; junction bases unmatched: 4.

This clonotype appeared many times. This chain links TRBV5-1 with TRBJ2-7, with TRBD1 as a possible D gene (5 bases). Germline values: CDR1 SGHRS, CDR2 YFSETQ. The ends were cut back, 0 bases at V and 3 bases at J, with 10 bases in the middle. The CDR3 has 14 amino acids. The CDR3 nucleotides are TGCGCCAGCAGCTTGGCCAGGGAACGCTACGAGCAGTACTTC. It translates to CASSLARERYEQYF.

The table lists this clonotype with many counts. The J gene is TRBJ2-4, the V gene TRBV12-3 or TRBV12-4, with a weak D call TRBD1 (5 bases). This CDR3 contains 13 residues. The V end was cut by 7 bases, the J end by 2 bases, with 9 bases between. The CDR3 nucleotides are TGTGCCAGCACCCTGGACACCAAAAACATTCAGTACTTC. Its translation is CASTLDTKNIQYF.

This clonotype was counted many times. The CDR3 reads CASSPTPTGTGRNGYTF. In DNA, the CDR3 is TGTGCCAGCAGTCCCACGCCGACAGGGACAGGGCGGAATGGCTACACCTTC. This chain joins TRBV12-3 or TRBV12-4 and TRBJ1-2; 9 nucleotides agree with TRBD1. V lost 5 bases to trimming and J lost 6 bases; unmatched junction nucleotides: 16. The CDR3 runs 17 residues.

This clonotype was seen a few times. The rearrangement links TRBV6-5 to TRBJ1-2; TRBD1 might be the D (6 bases). V was clipped by 4 bases and J by 3 bases, with 18 bases between them. Germline lookup yields CDR1 MNHEY and CDR2 SVGAGI. CDR3 length: 16 residues. CDR3 nucleotides: TGTGCCAGCAGTTCCCACTCCCCGGACAGAGACTATGGCTACACCTTC. Its translation is CASSSHSPDRDYGYTF.

The gene calls are TRBV18 and TRBJ1-5, with 10 bases lining up with TRBD1. CDR3 size: 15 residues. From germline, CDR1 is KGHSH and CDR2 LQKENI. The J segment lost 5 bases and the V segment lost 3 bases, leaving 4 bases of the junction unmatched. CDR3 region: CASSPGTGADQPQHF. CDR3 DNA sequence: TGTGCCAGCTCACCCGGGACAGGGGCGGATCAGCCCCAGCATTTT.

This clonotype was seen at least ten times. This sequence joins TRBV12-3 or TRBV12-4 and TRBJ2-6, with TRBD2 identical over 13 bases. CDR3 length: 19 amino acids. Germline trimming cut 3 bases from V and 2 bases from J; bases unmatched to any gene: 7. The CDR3 bases are TGTGCCAGCAGTTTCTTGGGACTAGCGGGACTCCCTGGGGCCAACGTCCTGACTTTC. Translating it yields CASSFLGLAGLPGANVLTF.

The chain has TRBV29-1 and TRBJ2-3; 8 nucleotides align to TRBD1. V lost 6 bases, J lost 0 bases, and 8 bases stayed unmatched. CDR1 SQVTM and CDR2 ANQGSEA come from the germline V gene. The CDR3 length is 15 residues. This CDR3 is CSVDRVGGSTDTQYF. The CDR3 region has the DNA TGCAGCGTGGACAGGGTCGGGGGTAGCACAGATACGCAGTATTTT.

Many counts were recorded for this clonotype. The chain's CDR3 is CSARDRETQYF. The CDR3 DNA reads TGCAGTGCTAGAGATCGGGAGACCCAGTACTTC. The chain carries TRBV20-1 and TRBJ2-5; D not certain. Per the germline V gene, CDR1 is DFQATT and CDR2 is SNEGSKA (reference sequence). CDR3 length: 11 residues. Trimming left V 0 bases short and J 5 bases short, with 4 bases between.

This clonotype was counted ten times or more. This chain connects TRBV12-3 or TRBV12-4 to TRBJ1-4; no clear D. With 2 bases removed from V and 3 bases from J, the gap between germline ends came to 4 bases. The CDR3 has 13 amino acids. The CDR3 DNA reads TGTGCCAGCAGTTTACCCTCTAATGAAAAACTGTTTTTT. This gives the protein CASSLPSNEKLFF.

This clonotype was recorded a few times. The gene calls are TRBV9 and TRBJ2-7; D is unclear. Trimming took 4 bases from V and 3 from J, leaving 20 bases between them. There are 16 residues in the CDR3. CDR1 SGDLS and CDR2 YYNGEE come from the germline V gene. CDR3: CASSSNPKVRYYEQYF. As DNA, the CDR3 is TGTGCCAGCAGCTCAAACCCAAAGGTCCGGTACTACGAGCAGTACTTC.

This clonotype was recorded at least ten times. This rearrangement joins TRBV6-1 to TRBJ2-6, with D possibly matching TRBD1 (5 bases). V lost 7 bases and J lost 0, with 13 bases in between. The CDR3 consists of 16 residues. The V gene's germline CDR1 is MNHNS and CDR2 SASEGT. CDR3 sequence (DNA): TGTGCCAGCAATTCAGACAGCGTCTCTGGGGCCAACGTCCTGACTTTC. Its translation is CASNSDSVSGANVLTF.

This clonotype has a count of ten or more. The genes are TRBV7-3 and TRBJ2-3; 12 bases agree with TRBD2. The CDR3 runs to 16 residues. Germline CDR1 SGHTA, CDR2 FQGTGA. V was clipped by 3 bases and J by 5 bases; unmatched bases: 6. The CDR3 sequence: CASSFLAGGPGDTQYF. The CDR3 DNA follows: TGTGCCAGCAGCTTTCTAGCGGGAGGGCCAGGAGATACGCAGTATTTT. Full variable domain (rest looked up from reference TRBV7-3 and TRBJ2-3): GAGVSQTPSNKVTEKGKYVELRCDPISGHTALYWYRQSLGQGPEFLIYFQGTGAADDSGLPNDRFFAVRPEGSVSTLKIQRTERGDSAVYLCASSFLAGGPGDTQYFGPGTRLTVL.

The chain is built from TRBV20-1 and TRBJ1-6, with a possible D match to TRBD1 (5 bases). Trimming pared 6 bases from V and 7 bases from J, leaving 22 bases between. CDR3 length: 16 residues. The germline CDR1 and CDR2 sequences are DFQATT and SNEGSKA (reference sequence). This chain's CDR3 is CSARPQGAIGNSPLHF. The CDR3 region has the DNA TGCAGTGCCCGACCCCAGGGAGCCATAGGAAATTCACCCCTCCACTTT.

Ten or more counts support this clonotype. The gene calls are TRBV5-4 and TRBJ2-7; TRBD1 aligns across 8 bases. CDR3 length: 15 residues. The V gene end was trimmed by 4 bases and the J gene end by 2 bases; junction bases not matched to a gene: 8. Germline CDR1 and CDR2: SGHNT and YYREEE (reference sequence). CDR3 amino acids: CASSQKTGATYEQYF. The CDR3 region has the DNA TGTGCCAGCAGCCAGAAGACAGGGGCAACCTACGAGCAGTACTTC.

The rearrangement uses TRBV7-2 and TRBJ2-7; TRBD2 matches at 8 bases. The length of the CDR3 is 18 residues. CDR1 and CDR2 from the germline V gene are SGHTA and FQGNSA. The J segment lost 7 bases and the V segment lost 5 bases, leaving 22 bases of the junction unmatched. DNA of the CDR3: TGTGCCAGCAGCCCCTCGCCCCCGGGACTAGTGGGAGGCGGTGAGCAGTACTTC. Its protein product is CASSPSPPGLVGGGEQYF.

The J gene is TRBJ1-2, the V gene TRBV10-3; D not resolved. The CDR3 is 11 amino acids. V was trimmed by 3 bases and J by 8 bases, leaving 7 bases between them. Germline V CDR1 and CDR2: ENHRY, SYGVKD. The CDR3 is CAISDGRGYTF. The CDR3, as DNA: TGTGCCATCAGTGATGGTCGGGGCTACACCTTC.

This clonotype appeared many times. The chain carries TRBV12-3 or TRBV12-4 and TRBJ1-4; tentative D call: TRBD1 (6 bases). The CDR3 totals 13 residues. V lost 9 bases, J lost 8 bases, and 16 bases lay in between. This CDR3 is CASNTGNSEKLFF. Written as DNA, the CDR3 is TGTGCCAGTAACACAGGGAATTCGGAAAAACTGTTTTTT.

V and J are TRBV18 and TRBJ1-1, with a possible D match to TRBD1 (6 bases). Per the germline V gene, CDR1 is KGHSH and CDR2 is LQKENI. V dropped 6 bases and J dropped 3 bases, with 17 bases sitting between them. This CDR3 contains 15 residues. This chain's CDR3 is CASSHAGARDTEAFF. CDR3 bases: TGTGCCAGCTCCCATGCGGGGGCGCGGGACACTGAAGCTTTCTTT.

This clonotype showed up many times. CDR3 region: CASSMQELTYEQYF. In DNA form, the CDR3 reads TGTGCCAGTAGTATGCAGGAGCTGACCTACGAGCAGTACTTC. This sequence joins TRBV19 and TRBJ2-7; D unresolved. Trimming left V 3 bases short and J 2 bases short, with 11 bases between. This CDR3 is built from 14 residues. Germline CDR1 reads LNHDA; CDR2 reads SQIVND (reference sequence).

This clonotype has a handful of counts. CDR3 sequence (DNA): TGTGCCAGCAGCAATCGGCTCCAGTACTCTGGGGCCAACGTCCTGACTTTC. As protein: CASSNRLQYSGANVLTF. The V call is TRBV28, the J call TRBJ2-6; D not certain. Germline CDR1 MDHEN, CDR2 SYDVKM. The CDR3 is made up of 17 amino acids. V lost 6 bases, J lost 0 bases, and 15 bases lay in between.

This clonotype was seen a handful of times. The rearrangement uses TRBV9 and TRBJ2-3; no reliable D call. The CDR3 length is 13 residues. Trimming left V 2 bases short and J 5 bases short, with 9 bases between. The germline V gene encodes CDR1 SGDLS and CDR2 YYNGEE. The CDR3 DNA sequence: TGTGCCAGCAGCGTGTTAGAGGTAGATACGCAGTATTTT. Its translation is CASSVLEVDTQYF.